The 8 T cell receptor beta chains below all came from one sample that was sequenced in a study of cytomegalovirus exposure and HLA in healthy donors. Primers: 60 Vbeta forward and 13 Jbeta reverse. Sequencing was performed with immunoSEQ multiplex PCR; in TCRdb, only in-frame clones are kept and a portion is missing. This table has roughly 55,000 clones, around 79% appearing once. Source material: PBMCs. Receptor source: a female donor in good health and CMV-seronegative.

V is TRBV19 and J is TRBJ1-5; D not certain. This CDR3 is built from 14 residues. CDR1 and CDR2 from the germline V gene are LNHDA and SQIVND (reference sequence). The germline V and J ends were trimmed by 3 bases and 5 bases, with 11 bases remaining between them. CDR3 sequence: CASSIRGRDQPQHF. The CDR3 nucleotides are TGTGCCAGTAGTATTAGAGGGAGAGATCAGCCCCAGCATTTT. Combining the CDR3 with reference TRBV19 and TRBJ1-5 gives the whole variable domain DGGITQSPKYLFRKEGQNVTLSCEQNLNHDAMYWYRQDPGQGLRLIYYSQIVNDFQKGDIAEGYSVSREKKESFPLTVTSAQKNPTAFYLCASSIRGRDQPQHFGDGTRLSIL.

The rearrangement links TRBV6-5 to TRBJ1-3; the D gene is possibly TRBD1 (6 bases). Germline V gene sequence: CDR1 MNHEY, CDR2 SVGAGI. Trimming left V 2 bases short and J 4 bases short, with 12 bases between. CDR3 size: 15 residues. The CDR3 region is CASSYGTGNGNTIYF. The CDR3 nucleotides are TGTGCCAGCAGTTACGGTACAGGGAACGGAAACACCATATATTTT.

This chain uses TRBV30 with TRBJ1-5; TRBD1 matches 9 bases. With V trimmed by 4 bases and J by 7 bases, 8 bases remained unmatched. The CDR3 length is 14 residues. CDR1 GTSNPN and CDR2 SVGIG come from the germline V gene (reference sequence). The CDR3 nucleotides are TGTGCCTGGACCCCGGGACAGGGTTTCCAGCCCCAGCATTTT. As protein: CAWTPGQGFQPQHF.

The chain carries TRBV19 and TRBJ1-1, with D uncertain. V gave up 3 bases and J gave up 1 base, with 9 bases separating them. The CDR3 covers 14 residues. The germline V gene has CDR1 LNHDA and CDR2 SQIVND (reference sequence). For the CDR3, the DNA is TGTGCCAGTAGTATGCGTCGTTCGAACACTGAAGCTTTCTTT. Amino acid sequence: CASSMRRSNTEAFF.

The chain uses TRBV4-2 and TRBJ2-5, with 14 bases that match TRBD2. With V trimmed by 1 base and J by 3 bases, 1 base remained unmatched. The CDR3 totals 16 residues. CDR1 LGHNA and CDR2 YNFKEQ come from the germline V gene. The CDR3 reads CASSQVGLAGEETQYF. Here the CDR3 DNA reads TGTGCCAGCAGCCAAGTGGGACTAGCGGGAGAAGAGACCCAGTACTTC.

The J gene is TRBJ2-7, the V gene TRBV27; TRBD2 agrees at 11 bases. The CDR3 is made up of 14 amino acids. V gave up 4 bases and J gave up 3 bases; unmatched junction bases: 2. CDR1 and CDR2 (germline): MNHEY, SMNVEV (reference sequence). CDR3 region: CASSSGTSGYEQYF. In DNA, the CDR3 is TGTGCCAGCAGTTCCGGGACTAGCGGCTACGAGCAGTACTTC.

This clone was recorded a few times. This sample includes further DNA sequences coding for the same CDR3. This CDR3 is CASSKQGASGNTIYF. The CDR3 nucleotides read TGTGCCAGCAGCAAACAGGGGGCCTCTGGAAACACCATATATTTT. V gene TRBV7-9 combines with J gene TRBJ1-3, with 9 bases lining up with TRBD1. This CDR3 is built from 15 residues. Germline V gene lookup returns CDR1 SEHNR and CDR2 FQNEAQ (reference sequence). V trimming: 5 bases; J trimming: 0 bases; junction bases outside the gene matches: 2.

This chain links TRBV10-3 with TRBJ1-5; D is undetermined. CDR1 and CDR2 from the germline V gene are ENHRY and SYGVKD. The CDR3 runs 14 residues. V was cut by 10 bases and J by 6 bases, with 19 bases left in between. CDR3 amino acids: CATAGWSRSQPQHF. The CDR3 nucleotides are TGTGCCACCGCCGGCTGGAGCCGGTCTCAGCCCCAGCATTTT.